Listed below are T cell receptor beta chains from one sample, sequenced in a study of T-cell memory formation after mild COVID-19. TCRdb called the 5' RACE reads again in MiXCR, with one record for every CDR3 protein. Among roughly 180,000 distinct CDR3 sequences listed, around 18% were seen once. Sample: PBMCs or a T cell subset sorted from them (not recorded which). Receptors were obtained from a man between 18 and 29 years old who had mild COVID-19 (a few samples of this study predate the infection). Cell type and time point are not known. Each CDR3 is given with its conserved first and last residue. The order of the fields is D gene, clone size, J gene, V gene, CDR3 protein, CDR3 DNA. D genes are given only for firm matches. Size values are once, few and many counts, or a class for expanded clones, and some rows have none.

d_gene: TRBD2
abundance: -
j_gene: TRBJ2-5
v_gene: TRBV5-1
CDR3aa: CASSFGSGTPGAQYF
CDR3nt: TGCGCCAGCAGCTTTGGTAGCGGGACGCCGGGGGCCCAGTACTTC

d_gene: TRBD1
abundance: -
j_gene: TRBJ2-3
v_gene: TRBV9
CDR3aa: CASSVAGGEDTQYF
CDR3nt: TGTGCCAGCAGCGTAGCAGGGGGCGAAGATACGCAGTATTTT

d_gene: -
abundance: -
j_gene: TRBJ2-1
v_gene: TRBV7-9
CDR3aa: CASSFASNEQFF
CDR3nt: TGTGCCAGCAGCTTCGCTTCCAATGAGCAGTTCTTC

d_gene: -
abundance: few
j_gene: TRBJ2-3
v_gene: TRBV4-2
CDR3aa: CASGPGFSTDTQYF
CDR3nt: TGTGCCAGCGGACCGGGATTTAGCACAGATACGCAGTATTTT

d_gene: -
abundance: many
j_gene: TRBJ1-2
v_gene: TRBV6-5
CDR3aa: CASSYSTRYGYTF
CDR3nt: TGTGCCAGCAGTTACTCTACCCGCTATGGCTACACCTTC

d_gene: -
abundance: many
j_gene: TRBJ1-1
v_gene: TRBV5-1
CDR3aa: CASSSNTEAFF
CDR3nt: TGTGCCAGCAGCTCGAACACTGAAGCTTTCTTT

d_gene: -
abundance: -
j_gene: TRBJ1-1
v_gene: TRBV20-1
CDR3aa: CSAREQTGNTEAFF
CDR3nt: TGCAGTGCTAGAGAACAGACGGGGAACACTGAAGCTTTCTTT

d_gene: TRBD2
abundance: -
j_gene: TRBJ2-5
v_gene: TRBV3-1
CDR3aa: CASSQPSGGAETQYF
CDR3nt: TGTGCCAGCAGCCAACCTAGCGGGGGGGCGGAGACCCAGTACTTC

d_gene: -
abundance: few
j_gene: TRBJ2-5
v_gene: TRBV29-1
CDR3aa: CSVGYTRETQYF
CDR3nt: TGCAGCGTTGGATACACCCGAGAGACCCAGTACTTC

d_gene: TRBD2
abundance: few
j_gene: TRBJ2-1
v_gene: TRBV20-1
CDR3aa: CSPSGRSGGHYNEQFF
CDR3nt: TGCAGTCCCTCGGGGAGGTCGGGGGGGCACTACAATGAGCAGTTCTTC

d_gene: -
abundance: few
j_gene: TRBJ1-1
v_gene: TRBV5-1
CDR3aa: CASSPEVEEMAFF
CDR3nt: TGCGCCAGCAGCCCGGAGGTGGAAGAGATGGCTTTCTTT

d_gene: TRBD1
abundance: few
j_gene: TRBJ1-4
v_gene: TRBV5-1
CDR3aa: CASSPRDRVFTNEKLFF
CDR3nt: TGCGCCAGCAGCCCCCGGGACAGGGTATTCACTAATGAAAAACTGTTTTTT

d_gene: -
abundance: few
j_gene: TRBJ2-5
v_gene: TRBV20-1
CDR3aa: CSATPGAIGTQYF
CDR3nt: TGCAGTGCTACCCCGGGAGCCATCGGGACCCAGTACTTC

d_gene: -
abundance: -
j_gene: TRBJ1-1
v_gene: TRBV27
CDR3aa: CASSGLVGTEAFF
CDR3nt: TGTGCCAGCAGTGGCCTTGTAGGGACTGAAGCTTTCTTT

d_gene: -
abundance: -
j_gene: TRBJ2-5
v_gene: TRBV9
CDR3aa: CASSVAPRGGETQYF
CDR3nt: TGTGCCAGCAGCGTAGCCCCCCGAGGGGGAGAGACCCAGTACTTC

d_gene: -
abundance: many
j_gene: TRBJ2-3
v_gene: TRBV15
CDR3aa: CATSREGDTQYF
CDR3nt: TGTGCCACCAGCAGAGAGGGGGATACGCAGTATTTT

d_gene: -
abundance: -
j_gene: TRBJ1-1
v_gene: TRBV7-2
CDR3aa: CASSFQSDTEAFF
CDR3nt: TGTGCCAGCAGCTTTCAGTCGGACACTGAAGCTTTCTTT

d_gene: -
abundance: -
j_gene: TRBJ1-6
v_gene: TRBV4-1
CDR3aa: CASRLQWTDNSPLHF
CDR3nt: TGCGCCAGCAGGCTCCAGTGGACAGATAATTCACCCCTCCACTTT

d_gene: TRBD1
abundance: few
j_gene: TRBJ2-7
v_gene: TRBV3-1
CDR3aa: CASSRTGGSYEQYF
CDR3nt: TGTGCCAGCAGCCGGACAGGGGGCTCCTACGAGCAGTACTTC

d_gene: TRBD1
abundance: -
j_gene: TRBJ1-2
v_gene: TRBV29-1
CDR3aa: CSLTTGANYGYTF
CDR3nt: TGCAGCCTGACGACAGGGGCCAACTATGGCTACACCTTC

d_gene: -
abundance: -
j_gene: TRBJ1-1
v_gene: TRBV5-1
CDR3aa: CASNLGVGGTEAFF
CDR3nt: TGCGCCAGCAACTTGGGGGTAGGCGGGACTGAAGCTTTCTTT

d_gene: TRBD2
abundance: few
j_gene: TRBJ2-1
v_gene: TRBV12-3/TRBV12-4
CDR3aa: CASSLRRSSGGYNEQFF
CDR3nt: TGTGCCAGCAGTTTACGAAGGTCTAGCGGGGGATACAATGAGCAGTTCTTC

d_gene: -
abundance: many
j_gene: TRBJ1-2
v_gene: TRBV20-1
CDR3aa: CSAPLRVRDAANYGYTF
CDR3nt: TGCAGTGCTCCCCTGAGGGTCAGAGACGCAGCTAACTATGGCTACACCTTC

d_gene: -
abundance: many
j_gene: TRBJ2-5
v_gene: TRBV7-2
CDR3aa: CASSKARAGETQYF
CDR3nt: TGTGCCAGCAGCAAAGCCAGGGCGGGAGAGACCCAGTACTTC

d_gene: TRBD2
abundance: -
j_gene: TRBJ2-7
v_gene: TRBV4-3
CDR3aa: CASSQERAGGSYEQYF
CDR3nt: TGCGCCAGCAGCCAAGAACGGGCGGGGGGATCCTACGAGCAGTACTTC

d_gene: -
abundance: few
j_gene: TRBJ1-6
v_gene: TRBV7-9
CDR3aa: CASSLALSSAGSPLHF
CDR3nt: TGTGCCAGCAGCTTAGCGTTATCCTCGGCAGGGTCACCCCTCCACTTT

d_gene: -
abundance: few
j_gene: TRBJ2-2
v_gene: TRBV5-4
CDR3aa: CASSFGFPNTGELFF
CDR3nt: TGTGCCAGCAGCTTTGGTTTCCCGAACACCGGGGAGCTGTTTTTT

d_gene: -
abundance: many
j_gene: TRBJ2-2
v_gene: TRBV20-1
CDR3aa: CSARDLEPTGELFF
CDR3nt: TGCAGTGCTAGAGATCTGGAACCGACCGGGGAGCTGTTTTTT

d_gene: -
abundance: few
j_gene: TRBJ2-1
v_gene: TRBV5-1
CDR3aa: CASSLGSTNEQFF
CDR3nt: TGCGCCAGCAGCTTGGGGAGTACCAATGAGCAGTTCTTC

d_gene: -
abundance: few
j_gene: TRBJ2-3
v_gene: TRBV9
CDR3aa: CASSVAPGEADTQYF
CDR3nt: TGTGCCAGCAGCGTAGCTCCGGGGGAAGCAGATACGCAGTATTTT

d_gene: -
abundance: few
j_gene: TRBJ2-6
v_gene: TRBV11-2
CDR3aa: CASRTPRIRSGANVLTF
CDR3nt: TGTGCCAGCAGGACCCCAAGAATTCGCTCTGGGGCCAACGTCCTGACTTTC

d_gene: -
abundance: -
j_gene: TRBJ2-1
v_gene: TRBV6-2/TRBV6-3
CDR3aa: CASTPRMRSRAYNEQFF
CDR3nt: TGTGCCAGCACACCCCGGATGAGGTCCAGGGCCTACAATGAGCAGTTCTTC

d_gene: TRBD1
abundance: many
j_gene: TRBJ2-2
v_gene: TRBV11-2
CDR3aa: CASSSFRDRGRTGELFF
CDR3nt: TGTGCCAGCAGCTCCTTCCGGGACAGGGGTCGCACCGGGGAGCTGTTTTTT

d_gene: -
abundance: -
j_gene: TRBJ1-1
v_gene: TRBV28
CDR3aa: CASSPGGSDTEAFF
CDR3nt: TGTGCCAGCAGTCCCGGGGGGTCAGACACTGAAGCTTTCTTT

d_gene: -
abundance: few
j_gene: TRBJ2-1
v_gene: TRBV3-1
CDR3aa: CASSQVRSEQFF
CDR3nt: TGTGCCAGCAGCCAAGTTCGCTCTGAGCAGTTCTTC

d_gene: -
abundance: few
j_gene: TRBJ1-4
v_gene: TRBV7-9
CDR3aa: CASSLNGGRNEKLFF
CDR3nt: TGTGCCAGCAGCTTAAACGGGGGAAGAAATGAAAAACTGTTTTTT

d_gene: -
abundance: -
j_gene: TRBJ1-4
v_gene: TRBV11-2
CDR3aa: CASSLGRERGDEKLFF
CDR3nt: TGTGCCAGCAGCTTAGGTCGGGAGCGGGGTGATGAAAAACTGTTTTTT

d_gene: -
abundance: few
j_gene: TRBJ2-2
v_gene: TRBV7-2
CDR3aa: CASSLIRNTGELFF
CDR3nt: TGTGCCAGCAGCTTAATCAGAAACACCGGGGAGCTGTTTTTT

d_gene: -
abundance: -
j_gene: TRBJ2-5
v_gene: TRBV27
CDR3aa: CASSFRGSGETQYF
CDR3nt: TGTGCCAGCAGTTTTCGTGGTTCGGGGGAGACCCAGTACTTC

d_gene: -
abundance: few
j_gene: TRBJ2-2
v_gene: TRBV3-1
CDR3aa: CASSRGANTGELFF
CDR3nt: TGTGCCAGCAGCCGGGGGGCGAACACCGGGGAGCTGTTTTTT

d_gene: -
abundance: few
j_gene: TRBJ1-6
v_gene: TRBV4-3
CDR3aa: CASSQPSHDSPLHF
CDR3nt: TGCGCCAGCAGCCAGCCATCACACGATTCACCCCTCCACTTT

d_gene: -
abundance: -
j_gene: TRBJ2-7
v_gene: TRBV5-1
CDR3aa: CASSLAGGATYEQYF
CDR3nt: TGCGCCAGCAGCTTGGCCGGCGGGGCCACTTACGAGCAGTACTTC

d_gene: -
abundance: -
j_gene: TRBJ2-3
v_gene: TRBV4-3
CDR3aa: CASSPGKGRTAATQYF
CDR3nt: TGCGCCAGCAGCCCAGGGAAGGGTCGAACTGCAGCTACGCAGTATTTT